The subject of this entry is one TCR beta chain. The antigen is unknown. These data originate in a study of shared clonotypes between healthy human individuals. Findings and caveats of the study: Sharing across several donors was seen in 4% to 6.5% of naive CD4 clonotypes.

The method was immunoSEQ multiplex PCR; TCRdb's version includes in-frame clones alone and lacks a portion of them. Altogether hundreds of thousands of clones are present, roughly 72% being singletons, with the ten largest covering 1.5% to 2%. Between the trimmed V and J ends, which lost 1 base and 1 base, there was a span of 13 bases. Germline lookup yields CDR1 SEHNR and CDR2 FQNEAQ (reference sequence). The CDR3 length is 17 residues. The sample consisted of memory CD4+ T cells sorted from blood. Sample subset: CD45RA-negative fraction. The clonotype was recovered from a woman aged 25 to 39 in good health. V and J are TRBV7-9 and TRBJ1-4; a weak D match, TRBD1 (6 bases). CDR3 protein: CASSLDGGPGTNEKLFF. CDR3 DNA: TGTGCCAGCAGCTTAGATGGGGGGCCAGGAACTAATGAAAAACTGTTTTTT.